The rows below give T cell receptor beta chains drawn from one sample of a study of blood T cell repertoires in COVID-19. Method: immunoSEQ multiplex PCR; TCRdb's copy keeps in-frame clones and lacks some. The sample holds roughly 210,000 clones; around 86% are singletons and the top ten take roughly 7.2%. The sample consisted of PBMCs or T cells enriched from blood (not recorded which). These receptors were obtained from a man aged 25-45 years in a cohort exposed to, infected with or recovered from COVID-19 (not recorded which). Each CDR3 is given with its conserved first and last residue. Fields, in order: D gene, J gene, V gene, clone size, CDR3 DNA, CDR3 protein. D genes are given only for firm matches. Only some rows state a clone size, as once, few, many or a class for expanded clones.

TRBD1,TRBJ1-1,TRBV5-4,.,TGTGCCAGCAGTCCGGACAGGGCGAACACTGAAGCTTTCTTT,CASSPDRANTEAFF
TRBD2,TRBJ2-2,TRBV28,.,TGTGCCAGCACCCATAGGTCCGGGAGGAGCACCGGGGAGCTGTTTTTT,CASTHRSGRSTGELFF
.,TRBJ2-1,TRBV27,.,TGTGCCAGCACCCAAGGCCAGGGAAAAAGCAATGAGCAGTTCTTC,CASTQGQGKSNEQFF
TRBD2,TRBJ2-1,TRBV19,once,TGTGCCAGTAGACCGGGACTAGCGGTCCCCAATGAGCAGTTCTTC,CASRPGLAVPNEQFF
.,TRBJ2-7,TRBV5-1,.,TGCGCCAGCAGCCCAGGACTCCTCTCCTCGAACGAGCAGTACTTC,CASSPGLLSSNEQYF
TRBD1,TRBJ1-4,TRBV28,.,TGTGCCAGCAGTTTACGACCGGGACAGGGAGCTGAAAAACTGTTTTTT,CASSLRPGQGAEKLFF
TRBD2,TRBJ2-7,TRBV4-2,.,TGTGCCAGCAGCCAAGAGACGAGCGGGAGGTCGTACGAGCAGTACTTC,CASSQETSGRSYEQYF
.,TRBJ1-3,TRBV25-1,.,TGTGCCAGCAGTGAATCTCGGACATACGGAAACACCATATATTTT,CASSESRTYGNTIYF
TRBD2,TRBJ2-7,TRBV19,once,TGTGCCAGTAGTAAGGGACTAGCGGGAGACGAGCAGTACTTC,CASSKGLAGDEQYF
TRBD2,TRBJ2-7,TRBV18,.,TGTGCCAGCTCGCGACGGACGGACGGGGGGGAGCAGTACTTC,CASSRRTDGGEQYF